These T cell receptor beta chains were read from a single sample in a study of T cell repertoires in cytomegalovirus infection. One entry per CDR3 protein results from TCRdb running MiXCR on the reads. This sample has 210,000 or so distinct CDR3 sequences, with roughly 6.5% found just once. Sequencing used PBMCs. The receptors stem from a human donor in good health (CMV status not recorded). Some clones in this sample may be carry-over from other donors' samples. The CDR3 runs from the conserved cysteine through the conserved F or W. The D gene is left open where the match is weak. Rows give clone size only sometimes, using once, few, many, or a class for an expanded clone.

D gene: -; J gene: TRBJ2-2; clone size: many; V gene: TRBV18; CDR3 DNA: TGTGCCAGCTCACCAGGACACATGAACACCGGGGAGCTGTTTTTT; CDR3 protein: CASSPGHMNTGELFF
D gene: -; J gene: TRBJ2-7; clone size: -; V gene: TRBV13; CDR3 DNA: TGTGCCAGCAGCCCCGGGACCGAGCAGTACTTC; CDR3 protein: CASSPGTEQYF
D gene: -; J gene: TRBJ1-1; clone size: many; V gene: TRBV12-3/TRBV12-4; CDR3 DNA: TGTGCCAGCAGTTTTCAGGGGAGCCCGAACACTGAAGCTTTCTTT; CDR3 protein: CASSFQGSPNTEAFF
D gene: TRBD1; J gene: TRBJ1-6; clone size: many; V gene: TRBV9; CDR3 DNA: TGTGCCAGCAGCGCCCAGGGGGCGAATTCACCCCTCCACTTT; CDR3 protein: CASSAQGANSPLHF
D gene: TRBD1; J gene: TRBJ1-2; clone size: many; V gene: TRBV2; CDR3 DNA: TGTGCCAGCAGTGAAGGGGACAGGGGGCATTGGAATGGCTACACCTTC; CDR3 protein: CASSEGDRGHWNGYTF
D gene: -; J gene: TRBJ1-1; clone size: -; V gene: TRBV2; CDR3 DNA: TGTGCCAGCAGTGATAGAAAGACAGAAGCTTTCTTT; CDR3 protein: CASSDRKTEAFF
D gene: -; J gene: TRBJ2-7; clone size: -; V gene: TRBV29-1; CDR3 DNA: TGCAGCGTTGAATTGGCAGGGAAAGGATACGAGCAGTACTTC; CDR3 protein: CSVELAGKGYEQYF
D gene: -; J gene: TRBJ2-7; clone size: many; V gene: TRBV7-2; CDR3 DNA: TGTGCCAGCAGCTGGTGGGACGGAACCTACGAGCAGTACTTC; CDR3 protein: CASSWWDGTYEQYF
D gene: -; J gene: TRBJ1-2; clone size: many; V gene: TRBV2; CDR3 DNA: TGTGCCATCGAAGGGGGGGGTGGTTATGGCTACACCTTC; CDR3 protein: CAIEGGGGYGYTF
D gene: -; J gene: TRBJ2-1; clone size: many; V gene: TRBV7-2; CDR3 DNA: TGTGCCAGCAGCTTATTTCGCCCGAGCTCCTACAATGAGCAGTTCTTC; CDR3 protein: CASSLFRPSSYNEQFF
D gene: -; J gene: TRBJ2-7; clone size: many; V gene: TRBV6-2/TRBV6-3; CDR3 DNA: TGTGCCAGCAGTTACGCTCCGACAGTTCTCGAGCAGTACTTC; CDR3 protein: CASSYAPTVLEQYF
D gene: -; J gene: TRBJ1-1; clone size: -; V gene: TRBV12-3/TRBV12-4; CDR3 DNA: TGTGCCAGCAGTTTAGCTCAGGGTATCCCAATCGCTTTCTTT; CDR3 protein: CASSLAQGIPIAFF
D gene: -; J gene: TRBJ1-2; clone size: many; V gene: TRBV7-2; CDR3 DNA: TGTGCCAGCAGCCCGGCCGGGACAAATGGCTACACCTTC; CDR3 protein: CASSPAGTNGYTF
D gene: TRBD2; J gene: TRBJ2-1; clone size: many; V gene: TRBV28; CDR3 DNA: TGTGCCAGCACCAAGCGGGGGACCGTTAATGAGCAGTTCTTC; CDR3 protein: CASTKRGTVNEQFF
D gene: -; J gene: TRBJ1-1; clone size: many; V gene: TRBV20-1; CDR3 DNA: TGCAGTGCTAGGAGGCAGGGCGGCTCTGAAGCTTTCTTT; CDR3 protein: CSARRQGGSEAFF
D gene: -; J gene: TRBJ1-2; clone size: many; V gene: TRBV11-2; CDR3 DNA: TGTGCCAGCAGCTTAGCCCCCGGGGCGATGAGTGGCTACACCTTC; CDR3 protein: CASSLAPGAMSGYTF
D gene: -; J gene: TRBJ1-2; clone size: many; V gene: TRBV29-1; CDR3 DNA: TGCAGCGCTTACCAGGGTGGGGGTAACTATGGCTACACCTTC; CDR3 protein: CSAYQGGGNYGYTF
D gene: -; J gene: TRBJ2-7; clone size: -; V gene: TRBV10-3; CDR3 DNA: TGTGCCATCAGTGATCTTAGGAATTACTACGAGCAGTACTTC; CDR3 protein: CAISDLRNYYEQYF
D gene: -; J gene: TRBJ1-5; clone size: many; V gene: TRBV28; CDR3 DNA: TGTGCCAGCAGCCAGGCAGGGAATAGCAATCAGCCCCAGCATTTT; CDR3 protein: CASSQAGNSNQPQHF
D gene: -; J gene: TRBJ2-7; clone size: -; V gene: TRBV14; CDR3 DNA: TGTGCCAGCAGCCAAGGGCCCCTTCGTGAGCAGTACTTC; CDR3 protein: CASSQGPLREQYF
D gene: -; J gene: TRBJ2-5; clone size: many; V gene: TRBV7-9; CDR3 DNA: TGTGCCAGCAGCCCGGGACGGAGCCCAGAGACCCAGTACTTC; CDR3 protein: CASSPGRSPETQYF
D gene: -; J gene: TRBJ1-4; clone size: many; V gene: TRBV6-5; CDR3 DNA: TGTGCCAGCAGTTACGTCGAGGGAACTAATGAAAAACTGTTTTTT; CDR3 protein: CASSYVEGTNEKLFF
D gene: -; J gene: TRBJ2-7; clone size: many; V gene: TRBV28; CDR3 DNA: TGTGCCAGCAGTAACCCCAGGGAGTGGCACGAGCAGTACTTC; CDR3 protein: CASSNPREWHEQYF
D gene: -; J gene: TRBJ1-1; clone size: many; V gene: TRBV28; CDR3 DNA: TGTGCCAGCAGTTCGATTCACACTGAAGCTTTCTTT; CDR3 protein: CASSSIHTEAFF
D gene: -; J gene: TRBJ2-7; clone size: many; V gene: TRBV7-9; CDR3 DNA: TGTGCCAGCAGCTTAGGGCAGCAGTTAACCTACGAGCAGTACTTC; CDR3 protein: CASSLGQQLTYEQYF
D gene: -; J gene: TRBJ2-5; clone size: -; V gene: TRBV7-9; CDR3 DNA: TGTGCCAGCAGCTTATACCTTAGCGAAGAGACCCAGTACTTC; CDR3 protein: CASSLYLSEETQYF
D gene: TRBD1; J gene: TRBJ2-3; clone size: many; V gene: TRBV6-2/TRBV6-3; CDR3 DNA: TGTGCCAAACTGGGACAGCAGACGTCAGATACGCAGTATTTT; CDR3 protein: CAKLGQQTSDTQYF
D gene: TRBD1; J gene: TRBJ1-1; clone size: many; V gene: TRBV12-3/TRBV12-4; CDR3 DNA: TGTGCCAGCAGTGCCCCGCGGGACAGCAACACTGAAGCTTTCTTT; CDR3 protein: CASSAPRDSNTEAFF
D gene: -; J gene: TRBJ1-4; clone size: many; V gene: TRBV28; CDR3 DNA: TGTGCCAGCAGTCTGCCCCGGGGGAGTAATGAAAAACTGTTTTTT; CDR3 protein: CASSLPRGSNEKLFF
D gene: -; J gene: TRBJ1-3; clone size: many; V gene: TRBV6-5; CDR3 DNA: TGTGCCAGCAGTTACACGACCCCAGACGGCCGCTCTGGAAACACCATATATTTT; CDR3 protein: CASSYTTPDGRSGNTIYF
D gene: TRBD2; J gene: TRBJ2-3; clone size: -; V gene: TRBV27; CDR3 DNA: TGTGCCAGCAGTACCATAGCGGGGGGCACAGATACGCAGTATTTT; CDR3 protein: CASSTIAGGTDTQYF
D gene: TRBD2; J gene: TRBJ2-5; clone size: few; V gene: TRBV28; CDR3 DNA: TGTGCCAGCACCCCTCTAGCGGGAGGCCCAGGGATCCAGTACTTC; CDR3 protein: CASTPLAGGPGIQYF
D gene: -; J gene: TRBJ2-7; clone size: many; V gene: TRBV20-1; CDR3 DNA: TGCAGTGCTCCTAGCAGATACAAGGAAGGGGAGCAGTACTTC; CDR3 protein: CSAPSRYKEGEQYF
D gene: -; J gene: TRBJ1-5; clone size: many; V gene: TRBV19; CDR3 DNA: TGTGCCAGTAGTATATCCGGGGGCAGACAGCCCCAGCATTTT; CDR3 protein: CASSISGGRQPQHF
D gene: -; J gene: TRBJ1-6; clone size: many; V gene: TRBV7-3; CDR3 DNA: TGTGCCAGCAGCTTATGGTCCAATTCACCCCTCCACTTT; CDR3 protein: CASSLWSNSPLHF
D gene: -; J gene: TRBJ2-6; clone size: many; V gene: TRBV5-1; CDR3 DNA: TGCGCCAGCAGCGAAGGGGTTGCCGGGGCCAACGTCCTGACTTTC; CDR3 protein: CASSEGVAGANVLTF
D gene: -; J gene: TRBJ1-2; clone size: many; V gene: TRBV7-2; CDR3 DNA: TGTGCCAGCAGCTTAGGGCAGGGCCACTATGGCTACACCTTC; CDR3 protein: CASSLGQGHYGYTF
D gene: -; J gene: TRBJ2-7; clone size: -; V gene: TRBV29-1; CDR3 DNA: TGCAGCGTTGAAATCGGACAAAACCCTTCCTACGAGCAGTACTTC; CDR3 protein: CSVEIGQNPSYEQYF
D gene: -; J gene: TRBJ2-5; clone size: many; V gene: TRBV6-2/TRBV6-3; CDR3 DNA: TGTGCCAGCAGTTACAGGGCGATCCAAGAGACCCAGTACTTC; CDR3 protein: CASSYRAIQETQYF
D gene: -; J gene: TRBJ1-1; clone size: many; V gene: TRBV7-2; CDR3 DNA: TGTGCCAGCAGCTTAGTTCGGGGTGAGACTGAAGCTTTCTTT; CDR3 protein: CASSLVRGETEAFF
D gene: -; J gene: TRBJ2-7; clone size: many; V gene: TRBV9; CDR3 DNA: TGTGCCAGCAGCGTAGGTAGCGGGACAGCCTACGAGCAGTACTTC; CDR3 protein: CASSVGSGTAYEQYF
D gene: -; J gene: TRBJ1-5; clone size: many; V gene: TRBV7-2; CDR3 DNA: TGTGCCAGCAGCTCTACGGGGAAGGACCAGCCCCAGCATTTT; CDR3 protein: CASSSTGKDQPQHF
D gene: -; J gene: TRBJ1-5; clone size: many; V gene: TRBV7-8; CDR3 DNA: TGTGCCAGCAGCTTAGCGGTGATGTCTGGCAATCAGCCCCAGCATTTT; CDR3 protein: CASSLAVMSGNQPQHF
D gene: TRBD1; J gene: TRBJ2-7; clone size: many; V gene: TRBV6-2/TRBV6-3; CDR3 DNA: TGTGCCAGCAGCCAATCCGACAGGGCCTCCTACGAGCAGTACTTC; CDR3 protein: CASSQSDRASYEQYF
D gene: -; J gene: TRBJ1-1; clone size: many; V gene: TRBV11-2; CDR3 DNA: TGTGCCAGCAGCTTGGAAGGGCTGAACACTGAAGCTTTCTTT; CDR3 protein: CASSLEGLNTEAFF
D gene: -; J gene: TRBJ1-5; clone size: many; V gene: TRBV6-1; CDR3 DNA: TGTGCCAGCAGTGAAGCTCGGGGCTGGACCCAGCCCCAGCATTTT; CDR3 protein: CASSEARGWTQPQHF
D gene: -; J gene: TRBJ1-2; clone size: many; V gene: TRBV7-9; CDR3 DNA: TGTGCCAGCAGCCGAGTCTCGGGACCCTTTAACTATGGCTACACCTTC; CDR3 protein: CASSRVSGPFNYGYTF
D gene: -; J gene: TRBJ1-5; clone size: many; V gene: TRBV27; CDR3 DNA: TGTGCCAGCAGTTTAAACGGGGTCGGCAATCAGCCCCAGCATTTT; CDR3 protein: CASSLNGVGNQPQHF
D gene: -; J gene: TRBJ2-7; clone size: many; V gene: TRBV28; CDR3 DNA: TGTGCCAGCAGTTTGGTAGACGAGCAGTACTTC; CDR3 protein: CASSLVDEQYF
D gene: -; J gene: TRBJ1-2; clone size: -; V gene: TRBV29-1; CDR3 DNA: TGCAGCGTTAAGCACAGTAACTATGGCTACACCTTC; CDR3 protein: CSVKHSNYGYTF
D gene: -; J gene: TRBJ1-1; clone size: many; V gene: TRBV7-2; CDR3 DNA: TGTGCCAGCAGCCCCGCGATAGGGGCCAACACTGAAGCTTTCTTT; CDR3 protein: CASSPAIGANTEAFF
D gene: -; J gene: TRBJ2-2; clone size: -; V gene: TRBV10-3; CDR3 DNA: TGTGCCATCAGTGTTGACAGGACCCCGAACACCGGGGAGCTGTTTTTT; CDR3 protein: CAISVDRTPNTGELFF
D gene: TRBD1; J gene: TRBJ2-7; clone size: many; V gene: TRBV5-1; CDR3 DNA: TGCGCCAGCAGCTTGTCCAGGGGGCGCGACGAGCAGTACTTC; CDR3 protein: CASSLSRGRDEQYF
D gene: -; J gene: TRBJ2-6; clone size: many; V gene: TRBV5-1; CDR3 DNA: TGCGCCAGCGGGGGGTCGGCAGCGACCCTCTCTGGGGCCAACGTCCTGACTTTC; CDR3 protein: CASGGSAATLSGANVLTF
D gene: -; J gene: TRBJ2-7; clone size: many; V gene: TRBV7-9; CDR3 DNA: TGTGCCAGCAGCTTATTACAAGCCGTCGGGGGGCTGGACGAGCAGTACTTC; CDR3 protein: CASSLLQAVGGLDEQYF
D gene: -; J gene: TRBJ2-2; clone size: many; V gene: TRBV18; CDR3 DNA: TGTGCCAGCTCACTCAACGCCGGGGAGCTGTTTTTT; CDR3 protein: CASSLNAGELFF
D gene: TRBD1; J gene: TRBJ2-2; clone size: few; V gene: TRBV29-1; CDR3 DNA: TGCAGCGTGAAAGGGGACAGGGTAACCGGGGAGCTGTTTTTT; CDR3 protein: CSVKGDRVTGELFF
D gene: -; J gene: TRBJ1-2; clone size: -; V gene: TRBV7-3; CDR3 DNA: TGTGCCAGCAGCTTAACCCCCCGGCAGGGGAGGGGCTACACCTTC; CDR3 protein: CASSLTPRQGRGYTF
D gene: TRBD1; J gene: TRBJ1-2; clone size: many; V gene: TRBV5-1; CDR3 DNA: TGCGCCAGCAGCTTAACAGGGGGCCTCTATGGCTACACCTTC; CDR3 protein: CASSLTGGLYGYTF
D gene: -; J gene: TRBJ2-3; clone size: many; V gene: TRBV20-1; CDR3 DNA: TGCAGTGCCGGACAGCCAGCCGATACGCAGTATTTT; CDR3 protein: CSAGQPADTQYF